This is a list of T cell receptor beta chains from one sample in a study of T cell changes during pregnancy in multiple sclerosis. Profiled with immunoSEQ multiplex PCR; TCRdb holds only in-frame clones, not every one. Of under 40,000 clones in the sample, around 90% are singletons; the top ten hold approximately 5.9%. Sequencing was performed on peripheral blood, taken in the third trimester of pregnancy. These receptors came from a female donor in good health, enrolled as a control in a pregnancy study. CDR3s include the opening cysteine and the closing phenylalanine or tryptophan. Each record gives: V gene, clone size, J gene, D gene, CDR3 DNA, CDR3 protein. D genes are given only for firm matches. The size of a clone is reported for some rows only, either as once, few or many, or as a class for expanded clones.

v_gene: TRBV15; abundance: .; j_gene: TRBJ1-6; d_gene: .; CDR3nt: TGTGCCACCAGCACCCTTTCTAATTCACCCCTCCACTTT; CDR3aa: CATSTLSNSPLHF
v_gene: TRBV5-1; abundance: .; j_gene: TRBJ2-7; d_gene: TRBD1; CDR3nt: TGCGCCAGCAGCAACGGACAGGGGGCGAACGAGCAGTACTTC; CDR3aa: CASSNGQGANEQYF
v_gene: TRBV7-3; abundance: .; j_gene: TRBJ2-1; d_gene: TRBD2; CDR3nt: TGTGCCAGCAGCTCCGGACTAGCGGACGCGTCTAGCTCCTACAATGAGCAGTTCTTC; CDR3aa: CASSSGLADASSSYNEQFF
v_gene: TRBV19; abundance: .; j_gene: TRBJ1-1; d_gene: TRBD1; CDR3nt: TGTGCCAGTAGTATGTTTGAGACAGGGGTCACTGAAGCTTTCTTT; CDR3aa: CASSMFETGVTEAFF
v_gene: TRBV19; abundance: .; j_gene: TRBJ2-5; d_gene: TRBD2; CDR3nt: TGTGCCAGTAGTATAGTAGCGGGGGGAGGGGAGACCCAGTACTTC; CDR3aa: CASSIVAGGGETQYF
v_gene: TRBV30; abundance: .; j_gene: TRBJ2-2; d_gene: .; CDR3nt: TGTGCCTGGAGTGTACTCCAGCGGACCGGGGAGCTGTTTTTT; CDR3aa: CAWSVLQRTGELFF
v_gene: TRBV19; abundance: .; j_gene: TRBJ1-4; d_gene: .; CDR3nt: TGTGCCAGTAGTATAGACTTTTCAACTAATGAAAAACTGTTTTTT; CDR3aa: CASSIDFSTNEKLFF
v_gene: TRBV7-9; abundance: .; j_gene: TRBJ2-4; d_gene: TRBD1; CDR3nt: TGTGCCAGCAGCTCCCGACAGGGTAGGGCCAAAAACATTCAGTACTTC; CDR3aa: CASSSRQGRAKNIQYF
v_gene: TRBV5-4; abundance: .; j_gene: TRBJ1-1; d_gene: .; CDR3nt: TGTGCCAGCACCAATACCGACAGGCCCACTAACACTGAAGCTTTCTTT; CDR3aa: CASTNTDRPTNTEAFF
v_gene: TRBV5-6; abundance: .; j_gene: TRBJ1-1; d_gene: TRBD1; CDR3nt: TGTGCCAGCAGCTTGGAGTTGACGTGGGACAGGGTTCACACTGAAGCTTTCTTT; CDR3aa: CASSLELTWDRVHTEAFF
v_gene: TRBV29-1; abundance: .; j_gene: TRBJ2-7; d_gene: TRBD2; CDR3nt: TGCAGCGTTGACGTTAGCGGGGGTAGCTCCTACGAGCAGTACTTC; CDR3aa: CSVDVSGGSSYEQYF
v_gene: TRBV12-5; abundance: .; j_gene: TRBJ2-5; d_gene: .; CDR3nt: TGTGCTAGTGGTTTGGTAGAGGAGACCCAGTACTTC; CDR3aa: CASGLVEETQYF
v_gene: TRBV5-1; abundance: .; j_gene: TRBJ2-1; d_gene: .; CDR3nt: TGCGCCAGCAGCACTGACAGGGAGCAGTTCTTC; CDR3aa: CASSTDREQFF
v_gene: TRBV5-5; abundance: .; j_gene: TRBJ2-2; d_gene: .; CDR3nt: TGTGCCAGCAGCCTTCAAGGGGGTTACACCGGGGAGCTGTTTTTT; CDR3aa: CASSLQGGYTGELFF
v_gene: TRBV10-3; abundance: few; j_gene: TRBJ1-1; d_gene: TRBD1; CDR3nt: TGTGCCATCAGTGAGAACAGGGGACCGGGGACTGAAGCTTTCTTT; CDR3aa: CAISENRGPGTEAFF
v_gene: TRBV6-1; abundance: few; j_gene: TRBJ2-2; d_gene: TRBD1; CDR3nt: TGTGCCAGCAGTGAAGAGTCAGGGGGCACCGGGGAGCTGTTTTTT; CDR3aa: CASSEESGGTGELFF
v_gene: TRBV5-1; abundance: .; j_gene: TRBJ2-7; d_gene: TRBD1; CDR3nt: TGCGCCAGCAGCTTGATGGGACAGGGGTCCAACGAGCAGTACTTC; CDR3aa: CASSLMGQGSNEQYF
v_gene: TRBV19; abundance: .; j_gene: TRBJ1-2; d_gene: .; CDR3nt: TGTGCCAGTAGTATTGCGGGGGTTGGCAGCTATGGCTACACCTTC; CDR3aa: CASSIAGVGSYGYTF
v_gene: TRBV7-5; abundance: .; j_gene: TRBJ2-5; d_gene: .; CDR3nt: TGTGCCAGAAGCTCGACTAGCGGGGGTGAGACCCAGTACTTC; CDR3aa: CARSSTSGGETQYF
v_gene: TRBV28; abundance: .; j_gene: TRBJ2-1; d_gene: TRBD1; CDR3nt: TGTGCCAGCACGGTTCCGGGACAGGTTTCTGAGCAGTTCTTC; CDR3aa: CASTVPGQVSEQFF
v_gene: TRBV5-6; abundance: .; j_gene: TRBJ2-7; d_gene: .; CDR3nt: TGTGCCAGCAGCTTGCCTAGCAGCTACGAGCAGTACTTC; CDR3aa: CASSLPSSYEQYF
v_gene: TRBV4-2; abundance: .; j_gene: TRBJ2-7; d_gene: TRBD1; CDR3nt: TGTGCCAGCAGCACGGACAGGGACATCAACGAGCAGTACTTC; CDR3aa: CASSTDRDINEQYF
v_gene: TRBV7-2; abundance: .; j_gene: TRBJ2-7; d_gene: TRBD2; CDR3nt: TGTGCCAGCAGCCTACTAAGCGGGAGAGGGAACGAGCAGTACTTC; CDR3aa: CASSLLSGRGNEQYF